Below, 4 T cell receptor beta chains from the same sample are listed, as sequenced in a study of T-cell memory formation after mild COVID-19. TCRdb recomputed calls from the 5' RACE reads with MiXCR, one row per CDR3 protein. The table shows about 140,000 distinct CDR3 sequences, with under 25% occurring only once. Sequencing was performed on PBMCs or a T cell subset sorted from them (not recorded which). Receptors originate from an adult woman who had mild COVID-19 (a few samples of this study predate the infection). Cell type and time point are not known.

This clonotype was seen more than once but under ten times. The chain recombines TRBV20-1 with TRBJ1-5, with TRBD1 matching over 10 bases. Trimming took 5 bases from V and 9 from J; bases not matched to a gene: 10. There are 14 residues in the CDR3. Germline V gene data show CDR1 as DFQATT and CDR2 as SNEGSKA (reference sequence). CDR3 loop: CSAHGTGEKWPQHF. The CDR3 nucleotides are TGCAGTGCTCACGGGACAGGGGAGAAGTGGCCCCAGCATTTT.

The rearrangement joins TRBV6-5 to TRBJ2-7; TRBD2 might be the D (5 bases). This CDR3 region has 15 residues. Per germline, CDR1 MNHEY and CDR2 SVGAGI. The germline V and J ends were trimmed by 2 bases and 1 base, with 12 bases remaining between them. CDR3 in DNA: TGTGCCAGCAGTTACGGTCGACGGGGATCCTACGAGCAGTACTTC. Its protein product is CASSYGRRGSYEQYF.

V and J are TRBV5-8 and TRBJ2-1, with 9 positions matching TRBD1. Losses at the gene ends were 4 bases for V and 7 bases for J; bases not matched to a gene: 0. CDR3 length: 12 residues. Germline CDR1 and CDR2: SGHTS and YDEGEE. CDR3 protein: CASSGTGNEQFF. The CDR3 coding sequence is TGTGCCAGCAGCGGGACAGGGAATGAGCAGTTCTTC.

This clonotype has a handful of counts. V usage is TRBV12-3 or TRBV12-4 and J usage is TRBJ1-4, with 7 positions matching TRBD1. The junction had 7 bases not matched to a gene; V was cut back by 4 bases and J by 8 bases. The CDR3 totals 14 residues. The CDR3 nucleotides are TGTGCCAGCAGTTCCTACAGGGGTACCGAAAAACTGTTTTTT. Translating gives CASSSYRGTEKLFF.